The rows below give T cell receptor beta chains drawn from one sample of a study of a mutant IDH1 vaccine in newly diagnosed glioma. Data came from immunoSEQ multiplex PCR; TCRdb stores just in-frame clones and leaves some out. Here the sample spans about 88,000 clones, around 79% being singletons. Here the sequenced sample was PBMCs, taken from a glioma patient treated with radiotherapy, temozolomide or both. All receptors come from a man aged 35 to 55 with glioma. Some clones in this sample may be carry-over from other donors' samples. CDR3s include the opening cysteine and the closing phenylalanine or tryptophan. The D gene is left open where the match is weak. Rows may omit the clone size; those that give it use once, few, many or a size class.

TRBJ2-5	.	TRBV25-1	.	TGTGAATGGCTAGGAGGGCTTGAGACCCAGTACTTC	CEWLGGLETQYF
TRBJ1-1	.	TRBV10-3	.	TGTGCCATCAGGGCTAGGGGGGTGAACACTGAAGCTTTCTTT	CAIRARGVNTEAFF
TRBJ1-1	.	TRBV6-1	.	TGTGCCAGCAGTCCACAGGGTTCGGACACTGAAGCTTTCTTT	CASSPQGSDTEAFF
TRBJ2-3	.	TRBV5-1	.	TGCGCCAGCAGCTTGGTTCCAGGGACCACCACAGATACGCAGTATTTT	CASSLVPGTTTDTQYF
TRBJ1-5	.	TRBV7-2	.	TGTGCCAGTATGCGGACAGCCAGGGAGCCCCAGCATTTT	CASMRTAREPQHF
TRBJ1-3	.	TRBV30	.	TGTGCCTGGGCCCTGAAGAGGGCTGGAAACACCATATATTTT	CAWALKRAGNTIYF
TRBJ2-3	TRBD1	TRBV29-1	.	TGCAGCGTGTCCTGGGGACAGGGAAGCACAGATACGCAGTATTTT	CSVSWGQGSTDTQYF
TRBJ2-7	.	TRBV7-9	.	TGTGCCAGCAGCCTAGGACTCTCCTACGAGCAGTACTTC	CASSLGLSYEQYF
TRBJ2-7	.	TRBV6-5	.	TGTGCCAGCAGTTTTGGCAGGTCCTACGAGCAGTACTTC	CASSFGRSYEQYF
TRBJ1-2	.	TRBV6-1	.	TGTGCCAGCAGTGAAGCGCTGGGGCAGGCTTTCTATGGCTACACCTTC	CASSEALGQAFYGYTF
TRBJ2-2	.	TRBV18	few	TGTGCCAGCTCACCCGGGACACGAAGCGGGGAGCTGTTTTTT	CASSPGTRSGELFF
TRBJ2-3	.	TRBV5-1	.	TGCGCCAGCAGCTTCACGGACACAGATACGCAGTATTTT	CASSFTDTDTQYF
TRBJ2-3	TRBD1	TRBV30	.	TGTGCCTGGAGTGTGGGGACAGGGATTACAGATACGCAGTATTTT	CAWSVGTGITDTQYF
TRBJ1-4	.	TRBV7-2	.	TGTGCCAGCAGCCCCCGCGGGGACGGAAAACTGTTTTTT	CASSPRGDGKLFF
TRBJ1-2	.	TRBV6-5	.	TGTGCCAGCGGATTTTCAGGGAGATTGAACTATGGCTACACCTTC	CASGFSGRLNYGYTF
TRBJ1-5	.	TRBV18	once	TGTGCCAGCTCACCAGAGGCAGGGTCGGATCAGCCCCAGCATTTT	CASSPEAGSDQPQHF
TRBJ1-5	.	TRBV23-1	once	TGCGCCAGCAGTCAATTTCCATCAGGGGATAGCAATCAGCCCCAGCATTTT	CASSQFPSGDSNQPQHF
TRBJ1-2	.	TRBV2	.	TGTGCCAGCAGTGTAGCCACCCCTAACTATGGCTACACCTTC	CASSVATPNYGYTF
TRBJ2-7	.	TRBV27	few	TGTGCCAGCAGTTTCCCGGGCGGCGAGCAGTACTTC	CASSFPGGEQYF
TRBJ1-1	.	TRBV29-1	.	TGCAGCGTTGCCGACCCGGACGGGAACACTGAAGCTTTCTTT	CSVADPDGNTEAFF
TRBJ1-3	.	TRBV4-1	.	TGCGCCAGCAGCCAAGATCTAGTTAACACCATATATTTT	CASSQDLVNTIYF
TRBJ1-1	.	TRBV5-1	.	TGCGCCAGCACCATAGACCTGGGCCTAAACACTGAAGCTTTCTTT	CASTIDLGLNTEAFF
TRBJ2-2	.	TRBV18	.	TGTGCCAGCTCACCACGGGCCCTCATCCCGAACACCGGGGAGCTGTTTTTT	CASSPRALIPNTGELFF
TRBJ1-4	.	TRBV5-6	.	TGTGCCAGCAGCTTAGGGCTTTCTACCGGAAAACTGTTTTTT	CASSLGLSTGKLFF
TRBJ1-6	.	TRBV7-6	.	TGTGCCAGCAGGGGGGAGGGACATTCACCCCTCCACTTT	CASRGEGHSPLHF
TRBJ2-7	TRBD1	TRBV5-6	.	TGTGCCAGCAGCTTCCGGGACAGCCACTACGAGCAGTACTTC	CASSFRDSHYEQYF
TRBJ1-3	.	TRBV2	.	TGTGCCAGCACAGGAGGTATCGGAAACACCATATATTTT	CASTGGIGNTIYF
TRBJ2-7	.	TRBV29-1	.	TGCAGCGCCAGGACGGCTAGCTCCTACGAGCAGTACTTC	CSARTASSYEQYF
TRBJ2-5	.	TRBV6-5	.	TGTGCCAGCAGATATCAGGGACAAGAGACCCAGTACTTC	CASRYQGQETQYF
TRBJ1-6	.	TRBV10-3	.	TGTGCCATTAAAAGGGGCCCCTATAATTCACCCCTCCACTTT	CAIKRGPYNSPLHF
TRBJ1-6	.	TRBV5-6	.	TGTGCCAGCAGCACCAGACTAGGACAGTATAATTCACCCCTCCACTTT	CASSTRLGQYNSPLHF